The present T cell receptor (beta chain) was sequenced within a study of T-cell reconstitution after alpha-beta-depleted transplantation in children. General study points: Elevated TCRbeta diversity at day 60 was traced, in some patients, to surviving recipient T cells and thymic progenitors. Approximately two months post-transplant, alpha-beta T cells reportedly originated from several hundred expanded graft clones. T cells produced anew were the main source of T-cell counts and diversity one year after transplant.

At least ten counts were recorded for this clonotype. Its antigen is not known. TCRbeta library construction was performed incorporating unique molecular identifiers. TCRdb passed the PCR reads through MiXCR, listing each CDR3 protein once. The table records approximately 490,000 distinct CDR3 sequences, roughly a tenth of them present only once. The CDR3 runs to 15 residues. Germline V gives CDR1 MNHEY, CDR2 SMNVEV (reference sequence). After removal of 7 bases from V and 2 bases from J, the junction contained 9 bases not matched to a gene. Sequenced here: PBMCs, sampled before TCRalphabeta/CD19-depleted stem cell transplant. V usage is TRBV27 and J usage is TRBJ2-7, with TRBD2 matching 9 bases. This clonotype originated in a child aged 2 to 10 with inherited bone marrow failure, due to receive a stem cell transplant. Here the CDR3 reads CASTISGSAAYEQYF. As DNA, the CDR3 is TGTGCCAGCACTATTAGCGGGAGTGCAGCCTACGAGCAGTACTTC.